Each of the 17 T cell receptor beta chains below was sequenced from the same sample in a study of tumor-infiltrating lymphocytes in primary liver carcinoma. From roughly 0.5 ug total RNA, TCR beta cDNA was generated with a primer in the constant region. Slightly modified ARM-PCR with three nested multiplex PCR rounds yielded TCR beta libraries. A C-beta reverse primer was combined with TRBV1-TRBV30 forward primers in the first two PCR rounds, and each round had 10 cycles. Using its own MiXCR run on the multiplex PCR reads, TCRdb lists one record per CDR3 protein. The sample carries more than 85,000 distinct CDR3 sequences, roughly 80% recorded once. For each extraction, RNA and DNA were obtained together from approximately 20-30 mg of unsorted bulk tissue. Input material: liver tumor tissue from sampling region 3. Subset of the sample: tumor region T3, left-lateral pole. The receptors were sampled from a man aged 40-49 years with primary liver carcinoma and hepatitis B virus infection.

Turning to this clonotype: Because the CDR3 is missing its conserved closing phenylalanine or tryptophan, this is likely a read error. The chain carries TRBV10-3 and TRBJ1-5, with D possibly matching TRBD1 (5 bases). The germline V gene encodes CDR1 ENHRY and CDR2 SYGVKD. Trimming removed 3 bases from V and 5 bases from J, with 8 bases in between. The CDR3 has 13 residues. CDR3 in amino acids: CAISDSGDQPQHI. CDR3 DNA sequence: TGTGCCATCAGTGACTCGGGGGATCAGCCCCAGCATATT.

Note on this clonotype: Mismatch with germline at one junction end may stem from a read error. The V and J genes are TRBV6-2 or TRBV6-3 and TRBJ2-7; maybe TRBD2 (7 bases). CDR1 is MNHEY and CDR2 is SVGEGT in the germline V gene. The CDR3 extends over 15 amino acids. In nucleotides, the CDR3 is TGTGGCAGCGGGGAAGGGGGTGGGACCTCCTACGAGCAGTACTTC. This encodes CGSGEGGGTSYEQYF.

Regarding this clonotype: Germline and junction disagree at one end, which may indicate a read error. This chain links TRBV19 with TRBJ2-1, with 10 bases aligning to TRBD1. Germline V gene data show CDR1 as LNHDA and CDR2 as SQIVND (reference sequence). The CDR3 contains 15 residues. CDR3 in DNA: TGTGTCAGTGCCAATGACCGGACAGGGGGAAATGAGCAGTTCTTC. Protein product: CVSANDRTGGNEQFF.

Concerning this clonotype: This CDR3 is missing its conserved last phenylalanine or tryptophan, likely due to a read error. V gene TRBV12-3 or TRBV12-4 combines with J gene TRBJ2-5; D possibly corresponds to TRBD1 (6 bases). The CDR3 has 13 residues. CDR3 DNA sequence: TGTGCCAGCAGTTTAGTTGAGGGGGAGAACCAGTACTCC. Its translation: CASSLVEGENQYS.

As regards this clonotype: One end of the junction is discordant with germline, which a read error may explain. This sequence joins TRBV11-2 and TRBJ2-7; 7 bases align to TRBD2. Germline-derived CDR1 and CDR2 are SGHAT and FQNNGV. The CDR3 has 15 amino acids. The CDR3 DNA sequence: TGTGCCAACAGCTTAGAAGCTAGCGGAAGCCACGAACAGTACTTC. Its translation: CANSLEASGSHEQYF.

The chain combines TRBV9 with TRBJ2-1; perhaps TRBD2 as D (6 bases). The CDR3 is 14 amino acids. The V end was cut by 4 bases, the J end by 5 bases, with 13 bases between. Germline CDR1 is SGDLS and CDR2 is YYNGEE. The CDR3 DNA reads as TGTGCCAGCAGCCATGGGCGGGATAACAATGAGCAGTTCTTC. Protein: CASSHGRDNNEQFF.

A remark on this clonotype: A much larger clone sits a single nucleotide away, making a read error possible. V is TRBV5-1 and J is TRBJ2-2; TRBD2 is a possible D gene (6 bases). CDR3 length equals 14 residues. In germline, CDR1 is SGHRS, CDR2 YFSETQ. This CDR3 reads CASNLERVPGELFF. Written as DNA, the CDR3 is TGCGCCAGCAACTTGGAGCGGGTACCCGGGGAGCTGTTTTTT.

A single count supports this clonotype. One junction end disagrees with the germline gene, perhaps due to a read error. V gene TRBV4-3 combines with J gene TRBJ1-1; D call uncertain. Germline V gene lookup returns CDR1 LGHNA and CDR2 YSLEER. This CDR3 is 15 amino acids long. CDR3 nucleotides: TGCGCCATCAGCCAAGAGTTCGGGAAAAGGACTGAAGCTTTCTTT. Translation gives CAISQEFGKRTEAFF.

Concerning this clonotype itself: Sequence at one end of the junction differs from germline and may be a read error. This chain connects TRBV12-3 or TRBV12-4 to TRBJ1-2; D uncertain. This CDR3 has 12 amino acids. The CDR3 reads CPSSLGGYDYTF. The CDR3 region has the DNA TGTCCCAGCAGTTTGGGTGGATATGACTACACCTTC.

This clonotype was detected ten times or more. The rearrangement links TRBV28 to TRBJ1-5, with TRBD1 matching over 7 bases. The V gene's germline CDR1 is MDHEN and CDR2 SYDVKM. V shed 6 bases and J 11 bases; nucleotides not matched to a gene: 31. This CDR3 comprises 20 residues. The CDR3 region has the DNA TGTGCCAGCAGAGAAGACAGGGCCGCCCATAGCCTCACCTCCAAGTGGACCCAGCATTTT. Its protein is CASREDRAAHSLTSKWTQHF.

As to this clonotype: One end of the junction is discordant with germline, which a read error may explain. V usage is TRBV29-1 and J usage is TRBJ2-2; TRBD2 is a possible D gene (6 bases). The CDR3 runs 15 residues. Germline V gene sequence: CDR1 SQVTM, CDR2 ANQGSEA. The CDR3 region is CSIAGSVGRTGEMFF. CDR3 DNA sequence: TGCAGCATTGCGGGGAGTGTAGGGCGAACCGGGGAGATGTTTTTT.

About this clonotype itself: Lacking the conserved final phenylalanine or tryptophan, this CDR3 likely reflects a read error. The CDR3 loop reads CASNSYDEQFL. In DNA form, the CDR3 reads TGTGCCAGCAACTCCTACGATGAGCAGTTCCTC. The V gene is TRBV5-4, the J gene TRBJ2-1; the D is unclear. The CDR3 is made up of 11 amino acids. In germline, CDR1 is SGHNT, CDR2 YYREEE (reference sequence).

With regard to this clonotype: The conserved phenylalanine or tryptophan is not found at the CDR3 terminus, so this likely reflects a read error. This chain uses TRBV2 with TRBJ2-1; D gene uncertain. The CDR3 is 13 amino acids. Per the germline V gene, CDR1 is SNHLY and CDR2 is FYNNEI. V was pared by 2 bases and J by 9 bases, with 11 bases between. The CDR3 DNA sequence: TGTGCCAGCAGTGAAATAAGAACAGCTGAGCAGTTCTTA. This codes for CASSEIRTAEQFL.

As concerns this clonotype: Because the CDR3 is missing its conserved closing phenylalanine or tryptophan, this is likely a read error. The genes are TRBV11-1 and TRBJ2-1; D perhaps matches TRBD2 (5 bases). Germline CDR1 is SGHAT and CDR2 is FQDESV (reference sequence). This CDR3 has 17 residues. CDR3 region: CASSSPSSSESYNEQFL. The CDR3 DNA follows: TGTGCAAGCAGCTCTCCTTCGAGTAGCGAATCCTACAATGAGCAGTTCCTC.

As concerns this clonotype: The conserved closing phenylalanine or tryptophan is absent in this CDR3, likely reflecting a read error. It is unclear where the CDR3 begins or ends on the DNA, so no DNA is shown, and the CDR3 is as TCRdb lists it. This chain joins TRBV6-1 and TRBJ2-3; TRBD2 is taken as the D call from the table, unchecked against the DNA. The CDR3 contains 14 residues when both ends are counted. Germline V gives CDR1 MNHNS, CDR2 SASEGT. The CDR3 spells CASSEGLGSDTHYL.

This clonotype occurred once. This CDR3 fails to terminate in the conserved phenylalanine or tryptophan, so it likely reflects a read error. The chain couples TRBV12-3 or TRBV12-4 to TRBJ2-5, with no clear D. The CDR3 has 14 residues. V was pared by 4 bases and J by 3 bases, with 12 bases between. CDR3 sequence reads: CASSSNMEKETQYS. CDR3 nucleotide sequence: TGTGCCAGCAGTTCCAACATGGAAAAAGAGACCCAGTACTCC.

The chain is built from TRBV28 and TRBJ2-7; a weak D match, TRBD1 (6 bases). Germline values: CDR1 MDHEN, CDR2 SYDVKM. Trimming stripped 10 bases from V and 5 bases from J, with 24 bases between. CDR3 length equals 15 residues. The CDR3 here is CANPPPDRVFHEQYF. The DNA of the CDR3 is TGTGCCAATCCGCCACCGGACAGAGTCTTCCACGAGCAGTACTTC.